This T cell receptor beta chain was retrieved from a study of beta chain features in type 1 diabetes. Study context: Patients shared similar age, gender and cell yields with healthy donors. Study results and caveats: Resolution of whether HLA type affects TCRB rearrangement was not achieved here. Among all four CD4+ subsets, Type 1 diabetes patients had TCRB CDR3s that were moderately but significantly shorter.

CD45RO/CCR7/CD25/CD127/CD95/CD27 separated CD4+ naive, central memory, regulatory and stem cell-like memory cells by sorting. Investigators reverse transcribed all isolated RNA, so they sequenced expressed TCRB transcripts. Assay: immunoSEQ multiplex PCR; the TCRdb copy retains only in-frame clones and omits some. The sample records about 900,000 clones, 17% being singletons. Germline trimming cut 4 bases from V and 4 bases from J; bases unmatched to any gene: 1. The CDR3 runs 12 residues. Germline V gene sequence: CDR1 SNHLY, CDR2 FYNNEI. This clone was observed a handful of times. The antigen remains unidentified. This same CDR3 is encoded by further DNA sequences in the sample.

The chain couples TRBV2 to TRBJ2-7; TRBD2 agrees at 7 bases. Source material: naive CD4+ T cells from blood. The sequence derives from a young woman in good health. CDR3 region: CASSGEGYEQYF. The CDR3, as DNA: TGTGCCAGCAGTGGGGAGGGATACGAGCAGTACTTC.